The 31 T cell receptor beta chains presented below share a single source sample, sequenced in a study of blood T cell repertoires in COVID-19. Clones were sequenced by immunoSEQ multiplex PCR, and TCRdb holds only the in-frame ones, with some missing. The table records 350,000 or so clones, around 87% of them present only once. Material for sequencing was peripheral blood. These receptor sequences come from a man aged 18 to 30 with active or convalescent COVID-19.

The genes are TRBV7-2 and TRBJ2-2, with TRBD2 matching 12 bases. The CDR3 sequence is 18 residues long. V lost 0 bases to trimming and J lost 0 bases; unmatched junction nucleotides: 2. CDR1 is SGHTA, CDR2 FQGNSA, per germline. CDR3 coding DNA: TGTGCCAGCAGCTTAGCGGGACTAGCGGGTGCGAACACCGGGGAGCTGTTTTTT. This gives the protein CASSLAGLAGANTGELFF. The whole variable domain, filled in from reference TRBV7-2 and TRBJ2-2, reads GAGVSQSPSNKVTEKGKDVELRCDPISGHTALYWYRQSLGQGLEFLIYFQGNSAPDKSGLPSDRFSAERTGGSVSTLTIQRTQQEDSAVYLCASSLAGLAGANTGELFFGEGSRLTVL.

The chain joins TRBV27 to TRBJ1-6; 10 bases are shared with TRBD1. The CDR3 is 15 amino acids. Germline V CDR1 and CDR2: MNHEY, SMNVEV (reference sequence). V lost 6 bases to trimming and J lost 10 bases; unmatched junction nucleotides: 9. The CDR3 here is CASRIGTGEGSPLHF. Written as DNA, the CDR3 is TGTGCCAGCAGAATCGGGACAGGGGAGGGGTCACCCCTCCACTTT.

This clone was picked up one time. The CDR3 sequence: CASSDNPGYGYTF. The CDR3 DNA sequence: TGTGCCAGCAGTGATAATCCGGGCTATGGCTACACCTTC. The chain recombines TRBV27 with TRBJ1-2; D is unclear. Germline V gene sequence: CDR1 MNHEY, CDR2 SMNVEV (reference sequence). This CDR3 has 13 amino acids. The V gene lost 5 bases and the J gene lost 4 bases, with 11 bases spanning the gap.

V usage is TRBV3-1 (or the pseudogene TRBV3-2) and J usage is TRBJ2-7; TRBD1 matches at 9 bases. Trimming cost V 10 bases and J 3 bases; bases outside gene matches: 4. CDR1 is LGHDT, CDR2 YNNKEL, per germline (reference sequence). The CDR3 is 12 amino acids. The CDR3, as DNA: TGTGCCACGAGGGACAGGGTCTACGAGCAGTACTTC. It translates to CATRDRVYEQYF.

This chain uses TRBV7-6 with TRBJ2-7; perhaps TRBD2 as D (6 bases). The germline CDR1 and CDR2 sequences are SGHVS and FNYEAQ. V lost 2 bases to trimming and J lost 0 bases, with 14 bases between them. The CDR3 length is 16 residues. CDR3 in amino acids: CASSLSLGGLSYEQYF. The CDR3 DNA reads TGTGCCAGCAGCTTATCCCTGGGAGGCCTCTCCTACGAGCAGTACTTC. Full variable domain (missing parts from reference TRBV7-6 and TRBJ2-7): GAGVSQSPRYKVTKRGQDVALRCDPISGHVSLYWYRQALGQGPEFLTYFNYEAQQDKSGLPNDRFSAERPEGSISTLTIQRTEQRDSAMYRCASSLSLGGLSYEQYFGPGTRLTVT.

J is TRBJ2-7 and V is TRBV28; a weak D match, TRBD1 (5 bases). Trimming left V 5 bases short and J 3 bases short, with 20 bases between. Germline values: CDR1 MDHEN, CDR2 SYDVKM. The CDR3 consists of 16 residues. The chain's CDR3 is CASSASTVYYLYEQYF. The CDR3 bases are TGTGCCAGCAGTGCTTCGACAGTGTATTACCTCTACGAGCAGTACTTC.

This clone was seen just once. The V call is TRBV3-1 (or the pseudogene TRBV3-2), the J call TRBJ1-1; D is unresolved. Between the trimmed V and J ends, which lost 4 bases and 2 bases, there was a span of 8 bases. The CDR3 spans 13 residues. Germline CDR1 is LGHDT and CDR2 is YNNKEL (reference sequence). The DNA of the CDR3 is TGTGCCAGCAGCCTAACTGTAAACACTGAAGCTTTCTTT. It translates to CASSLTVNTEAFF.

V usage is TRBV7-2 and J usage is TRBJ1-1; 8 nucleotides match TRBD1. Unmatched junction bases numbered 5, after V lost 1 base and J lost 4 bases. The CDR3 contains 15 residues. CDR1 SGHTA and CDR2 FQGNSA come from the germline V gene. The CDR3 sequence is CASSLEGTGGTEAFF. The CDR3 nucleotides read TGTGCCAGCAGCTTAGAAGGGACAGGTGGCACTGAAGCTTTCTTT.

The chain combines TRBV18 with TRBJ2-7; the match to TRBD1 covers 7 bases. The CDR3 extends over 15 amino acids. V lost 4 bases and J lost 3; bases outside the gene matches: 9. Germline-derived CDR1 and CDR2 are KGHSH and LQKENI. The CDR3 nucleotides read TGTGCCAGCTCACTGAGCCGGGACAGTCTCTACGAGCAGTACTTC. Its protein product is CASSLSRDSLYEQYF.

Points on this clone: Relative to the germline gene, one junction end is altered; a read error may explain this. The chain is built from TRBV19 and TRBJ2-6, with D possibly being TRBD1 (5 bases). Germline V CDR1 and CDR2: LNHDA, SQIVND (reference sequence). The CDR3 contains 15 residues. CDR3 DNA: TGTGCCAGTAGACGGGCGAGCTCTGGGGCCAACGTGCTGACTTTC. Its translation is CASRRASSGANVLTF. Filled out from reference TRBV19 and TRBJ2-6, the complete variable domain reads DGGITQSPKYLFRKEGQNVTLSCEQNLNHDAMYWYRQDPGQGLRLIYYSQIVNDFQKGDIAEGYSVSREKKESFPLTVTSAQKNPTAFYLCASRRASSGANVLTFGAGSRLTVL.

The chain carries TRBV12-3 or TRBV12-4 and TRBJ2-5; D is perhaps TRBD2 (6 bases). The CDR3 covers 13 residues. Trimming shortened V by 6 bases and J by 2 bases, and 10 bases separated the two germline ends. CDR3 sequence reads: CASRPSEQETQYF. CDR3 nucleotides: TGTGCCAGCAGGCCTAGCGAGCAAGAGACCCAGTACTTC.

The chain carries TRBV7-2 and TRBJ2-3, with D maybe TRBD2 (7 bases). Germline loops: CDR1 SGHTA, CDR2 FQGNSA. Trimming cost V 5 bases and J 2 bases, with 17 bases left between them. The CDR3 runs to 16 residues. The CDR3 sequence: CASSVLAGAVTDTQYF. The CDR3 region has the DNA TGTGCCAGCAGCGTGCTGGCGGGGGCTGTCACAGATACGCAGTATTTT.

This CDR3 reads CASGRYEQYF. CDR3 sequence (DNA): TGTGCCAGCGGGAGGTACGAGCAGTACTTC. This sequence joins TRBV5-6 and TRBJ2-7, with D perhaps matching TRBD2 (6 bases). CDR3 length: 10 residues. V was pared by 7 bases and J by 4 bases, with 6 bases between. The germline CDR1 and CDR2 sequences are SGHDT and YYEEEE.

The CDR3: CASSEPVVRFYGYTF. CDR3 DNA sequence: TGTGCCAGCAGTGAACCGGTAGTGAGGTTCTATGGCTACACCTTC. The rearrangement joins TRBV6-1 to TRBJ1-2, with no clear D. Germline values: CDR1 MNHNS, CDR2 SASEGT. This CDR3 is 15 amino acids long. Trimming cost V 2 bases and J 4 bases, with 14 bases left between them.

This clone has ten or more counts. The rearrangement uses TRBV7-9 and TRBJ1-1; D not resolved. The CDR3 spans 12 residues. Trimming removed 5 bases at V and 5 bases at J, with 9 bases between. Germline CDR1 and CDR2: SEHNR and FQNEAQ (reference sequence). CDR3 nucleotide sequence: TGTGCCAGCAGCCATCAGGTTACTGAAGCTTTCTTT. It translates to CASSHQVTEAFF.

The chain uses TRBV24-1 and TRBJ2-2; TRBD2 is a possible D gene (6 bases). The V gene's germline CDR1 is KGHDR and CDR2 SFDVKD. The CDR3 extends over 16 amino acids. Trimming removed 6 bases from V and 4 bases from J, with 17 bases in between. This chain's CDR3 is CATSRNSGVGTGELFF. As DNA, the CDR3 is TGTGCCACCAGTCGAAATTCGGGGGTGGGCACCGGGGAGCTGTTTTTT.

This chain's CDR3 is CASSFGFSGYIQYF. The CDR3 nucleotides read TGTGCCAGCAGTTTCGGCTTTAGCGGGTACATTCAGTACTTC. J is TRBJ2-4 and V is TRBV28; 7 bases map to TRBD2. Unmatched junction bases numbered 7, after V lost 3 bases and J lost 8 bases. Germline V gives CDR1 MDHEN, CDR2 SYDVKM. The CDR3 length is 14 residues.

V usage is TRBV7-9 and J usage is TRBJ1-2; TRBD1 is a possible D gene (5 bases). V shed 2 bases and J shed 2 bases, with 12 bases lying between them. From germline, CDR1 is SEHNR and CDR2 FQNEAQ (reference sequence). This CDR3 is built from 15 residues. The CDR3 DNA reads TGTGCCAGCAGCTTATGGGTCAGGGTAAACTATGGCTACACCTTC. Residues: CASSLWVRVNYGYTF. The full variable domain, its missing parts supplied by reference TRBV7-9 and TRBJ1-2, is DTGVSQNPRHKITKRGQNVTFRCDPISEHNRLYWYRQTLGQGPEFLTYFQNEAQLEKSRLLSDRFSAERPKGSFSTLEIQRTEQGDSAMYLCASSLWVRVNYGYTFGSGTRLTVV.

The V and J genes are TRBV5-5 and TRBJ1-1; no firm D call. The V end was cut by 0 bases, the J end by 5 bases, with 11 bases between. Per germline, CDR1 SGHKS and CDR2 YYEKEE (reference sequence). This CDR3 region has 14 residues. Here the CDR3 reads CASSLAGVRTEAFF. The CDR3 coding sequence is TGTGCCAGCAGCTTGGCCGGGGTAAGAACTGAAGCTTTCTTT.

The chain joins TRBV7-6 to TRBJ1-6; 8 bases are a match to TRBD1. The CDR3 spans 15 residues. With 1 base clipped from V and 8 bases from J, the junction kept 4 bases outside the gene matches. Germline CDR1 reads SGHVS; CDR2 reads FNYEAQ. CDR3 nucleotide sequence: TGTGCCAGCAGCTTAGGACAGGGGAGGGATTCACCCCTCCACTTT. Translated: CASSLGQGRDSPLHF.

This chain links TRBV2 with TRBJ2-3; D perhaps matches TRBD1 (6 bases). The CDR3 covers 15 residues. Trimming left V 3 bases short and J 0 bases short, with 10 bases between. The germline V gene encodes CDR1 SNHLY and CDR2 FYNNEI. Here the CDR3 DNA reads TGTGCCAGCAGTGAGTGGACAGCTAGCACAGATACGCAGTATTTT. It encodes CASSEWTASTDTQYF.

The count of this clone is one. V usage is TRBV6-5 and J usage is TRBJ1-6; the match to TRBD1 covers 7 bases. In germline, CDR1 is MNHEY, CDR2 SVGAGI. Trimming cost V 4 bases and J 4 bases; bases outside gene matches: 4. The CDR3 sequence is 15 residues long. This chain's CDR3 is CASSFRQGYNSPLHF. For the CDR3, the DNA is TGTGCCAGCAGTTTCCGACAGGGTTATAATTCACCCCTCCACTTT.

The chain uses TRBV7-3 and TRBJ2-7; TRBD2 is a possible D gene (6 bases). V lost 1 base and J lost 0, with 16 bases in between. The CDR3 has 17 residues. The germline CDR1 and CDR2 sequences are SGHTA and FQGTGA. The CDR3 spells CASSLMEEGGLSYEQYF. CDR3 nucleotides: TGTGCCAGCAGCTTAATGGAGGAGGGAGGACTCTCCTACGAGCAGTACTTC.

The rearrangement links TRBV6-5 to TRBJ2-7, with 8 positions matching TRBD1. Trimming removed 6 bases from V and 2 bases from J; junction bases left unmatched: 6. The length of the CDR3 is 14 residues. Germline V lookup: CDR1 MNHEY, CDR2 SVGAGI. CDR3 amino acids: CASSQDRVTYEQYF. CDR3 bases: TGTGCCAGCAGCCAGGACAGGGTTACCTACGAGCAGTACTTC.

The chain combines TRBV6-2 or TRBV6-3 with TRBJ2-1; D remains ambiguous. Deletions cut 6 bases from V and 7 bases from J, with 10 bases between. In germline, CDR1 is MNHEY, CDR2 SVGEGT. The CDR3 extends over 12 amino acids. This chain's CDR3 is CASSPASNEQFF. The CDR3 DNA follows: TGTGCCAGCAGCCCGGCTAGTAATGAGCAGTTCTTC.

The J gene is TRBJ2-7, the V gene TRBV4-3, with 13 positions matching TRBD2. CDR3 size: 17 residues. The germline V gene encodes CDR1 LGHNA and CDR2 YSLEER. The junction had 5 bases not matched to a gene; V was cut back by 0 bases and J by 3 bases. This chain's CDR3 is CASSQDPGLAGSYEQYF. CDR3 sequence (DNA): TGCGCCAGCAGCCAAGATCCGGGACTAGCGGGGAGCTACGAGCAGTACTTC.

The chain is built from TRBV7-5 and TRBJ1-5; TRBD1 is the table's D call, not checked against the DNA. TRBV7-5 is a pseudogene locus. The CDR3 covers 19 residues. The DNA of the CDR3 is TGTGCCAGAAGCCAGACCCGGGACAGGGGCCGCCGAGGCAATCAGCCCCAGCATTTT. The encoded protein is CARSQTRDRGRRGNQPQHF.

The chain carries TRBV29-1 and TRBJ2-5; TRBD2 matches 10 bases. The length of the CDR3 is 15 residues. The V segment lost 4 bases and the J segment 5 bases; nucleotides outside the gene matches: 10. Germline V lookup: CDR1 SQVTM, CDR2 ANQGSEA. The CDR3 coding sequence is TGCAGCGTTGGGCCCCTAGCGGGAGTCGGGGAGACCCAGTACTTC. It yields the protein CSVGPLAGVGETQYF.

J is TRBJ1-1 and V is TRBV28, with D possibly TRBD1 on 6 matching bases. This CDR3 contains 13 residues. V was clipped by 7 bases and J by 4 bases, with 13 bases between them. Looked up from germline, CDR1 is MDHEN and CDR2 is SYDVKM. Here the CDR3 reads CASMVPGATEAFF. The DNA for the CDR3 is TGTGCCAGCATGGTTCCAGGGGCCACTGAAGCTTTCTTT.

The chain has TRBV19 and TRBJ2-2; D is perhaps TRBD1 (5 bases). This CDR3 spans 16 amino acids. Germline V gene data show CDR1 as LNHDA and CDR2 as SQIVND (reference sequence). V was clipped by 3 bases and J by 6 bases, with 17 bases between them. This CDR3 reads CASSISLGKGSGELFF. The CDR3 bases are TGTGCCAGTAGTATCTCCCTAGGAAAGGGGTCCGGGGAGCTGTTTTTT.

The V and J genes are TRBV9 and TRBJ2-3, with a tentative D call TRBD2 (7 bases). Trimming removed 5 bases at V and 4 bases at J, with 23 bases between. Germline lookup yields CDR1 SGDLS and CDR2 YYNGEE. CDR3 length: 17 residues. In DNA form, the CDR3 reads TGTGCCAGCAGTGTGAGGGGGGGGCATCCTACCTCAGATACGCAGTATTTT. As protein: CASSVRGGHPTSDTQYF.